This record covers a single TCR beta chain. Its target is not known. The entry originates in a study of metastatic and nonmetastatic thyroid tumors. On the study more broadly: For malignant and benign thyroid patients, tumor or nodule tissue and blood were the sources whose repertoires were compared. Findings and limits, study-wide: Reportedly, malignant thyroid tumors had significantly higher TCR beta diversity than benign nodules, in blood and tumor.

All patients were treatment-naive before thyroid surgery. As processed by the authors: The authors used CDR3 differences across clinicopathological groups to build a distant-metastasis classifier for papillary thyroid cancer. TCRdb re-clonotyped the PCR reads through MiXCR. The V and J calls were not made by the authors but by TCRdb's processing. Altogether 30,000 to 35,000 clones are present, about 21% being singletons, with the ten largest covering less than 4%. The CDR3 has 13 amino acids. Trimming took off 5 bases at V and 0 bases at J, with 8 bases between the two ends. Germline CDR1 is SGHTA and CDR2 is FQGNSA.

Sequenced: tumor tissue. The chain combines TRBV7-2 with TRBJ2-7; D is ambiguous. This receptor was obtained from a male donor with papillary thyroid cancer or a benign thyroid nodule (not recorded which). Some clones in this sample may be carry-over from other donors' samples. In nucleotides, the CDR3 is TGTGCCAGCAGCGCTGCAATCTCCTACGAGCAGTACTTC. It encodes CASSAAISYEQYF.